The 30 T cell receptor beta chains in this list originate from one sample, sequenced in a study of T cells in Graves' hyperthyroidism and ophthalmopathy. Using RNA transcripts as the source, TCR beta CDR3 regions were amplified. With the HTBI primer set, the TCR CDR3 went through a first round of RT-PCR. Using its own MiXCR run on the multiplex PCR reads, TCRdb lists one record per CDR3 protein. The sample includes 240,000 or so distinct CDR3 sequences, roughly 15% of them seen just once. Input material: blood. Receptors originate from a woman younger than 35 with Graves' ophthalmopathy.

This clonotype has ten or more counts. This chain joins TRBV18 and TRBJ2-5; D unresolved. This CDR3 region has 14 residues. The germline gives CDR1 KGHSH, CDR2 LQKENI. Trimming left V 2 bases short and J 7 bases short, with 14 bases between. CDR3 DNA sequence: TGTGCCAGCTCACCATTGGACGGCCTTGGGACCCAGTACTTC. Translating it yields CASSPLDGLGTQYF.

The chain has TRBV2 and TRBJ2-7; D gene uncertain. This CDR3 comprises 13 residues. The V gene's germline CDR1 is SNHLY and CDR2 FYNNEI. The V end lost 7 bases, the J end lost 3 bases, and 13 bases lay between the germline ends. CDR3 loop: CASKVWQVYEQYF. The CDR3 DNA sequence: TGTGCCAGCAAGGTTTGGCAGGTCTACGAGCAGTACTTC.

This clonotype was seen at least ten times. The chain links TRBV12-3 or TRBV12-4 to TRBJ2-3; 9 bases match TRBD1. The CDR3 contains 18 residues. V gave up 2 bases and J gave up 2 bases; unmatched junction bases: 11. The CDR3 spells CASSLRGQTGGITDTQYF. The CDR3 region has the DNA TGTGCCAGCAGTTTAAGGGGGCAAACAGGGGGCATCACAGATACGCAGTATTTT.

This clonotype was detected only a few times. The genes are TRBV15 and TRBJ2-3; TRBD2 aligns across 7 bases. The CDR3 has 15 amino acids. V trimming: 3 bases; J trimming: 6 bases; junction bases outside the gene matches: 9. Germline V gene data show CDR1 as LNHNV and CDR2 as YYDKDF (reference sequence). CDR3 nucleotides: TGTGCCACCAGCAGCTTACTAGCGCCCGGGGATACGCAGTATTTT. Encoded protein: CATSSLLAPGDTQYF.

Notes on this clonotype: Without the conserved terminal phenylalanine or tryptophan, this CDR3 likely stems from a read error. The V and J genes are TRBV11-2 and TRBJ1-2; 12 bases agree with TRBD1. The ends lost 3 bases at V and 6 bases at J; junction bases unmatched: 11. Looked up from germline, CDR1 is SGHAT and CDR2 is FQNNGV. This CDR3 comprises 17 residues. The CDR3 protein is CASSFIKTGQGADGYTL. DNA for the CDR3: TGTGCCAGCAGCTTCATCAAGACGGGACAGGGGGCCGATGGCTACACCCTC.

The genes are TRBV20-1 and TRBJ1-2; TRBD1 agrees at 10 bases. The germline V gene has CDR1 DFQATT and CDR2 SNEGSKA (reference sequence). The CDR3 has 14 amino acids. V was clipped by 6 bases and J by 7 bases; unmatched bases: 11. The CDR3: CSAITGTGVAGYTF. CDR3 bases: TGCAGTGCCATCACCGGGACAGGGGTTGCTGGCTACACCTTC.

This clonotype appeared many times. The chain has TRBV20-1 and TRBJ2-1, with TRBD2 identical over 8 bases. The CDR3 contains 15 residues. After removal of 0 bases from V and 9 bases from J, the junction contained 10 bases not matched to a gene. From germline, CDR1 is DFQATT and CDR2 SNEGSKA (reference sequence). In DNA, the CDR3 is TGCAGTGCTAGAGAAAACGGGGGGGCATTTGTTGAGCAGTTCTTC. Amino acid sequence: CSARENGGAFVEQFF.

This clonotype was picked up a small number of times. The chain uses TRBV7-6 and TRBJ2-2; D gene ambiguous. Germline CDR1 and CDR2: SGHVS and FNYEAQ. V dropped 5 bases and J dropped 4 bases, with 11 bases sitting between them. This CDR3 is 14 amino acids long. This CDR3 is CASSPDMSTGELFF. In DNA, the CDR3 is TGTGCCAGCAGCCCCGACATGTCCACCGGGGAGCTGTTTTTT.

This clonotype was picked up many times. The J gene is TRBJ2-7, the V gene TRBV14, with D possibly TRBD1 on 5 matching bases. This CDR3 spans 14 amino acids. Trimming removed 5 bases at V and 0 bases at J, with 11 bases between. CDR1 and CDR2 (germline): SGHDN, FVKESK. The CDR3 sequence is CASSFTGSSYEQYF. CDR3 nucleotide sequence: TGTGCCAGCAGCTTTACAGGATCCTCCTACGAGCAGTACTTC.

Ten or more counts support this clonotype. The chain links TRBV27 to TRBJ1-5; 10 positions agree with TRBD1. With V trimmed by 6 bases and J by 7 bases, 6 bases remained unmatched. The CDR3 contains 14 residues. CDR1 and CDR2 from the germline V gene are MNHEY and SMNVEV (reference sequence). The CDR3 spells CASSRTGGGQPQHF. The CDR3 DNA follows: TGTGCCAGCAGCCGGACAGGGGGTGGGCAGCCCCAGCATTTT.

This clonotype came up many times. The chain couples TRBV19 to TRBJ2-7; D possibly uses TRBD1 or TRBD2 (6 bases each). The V and J ends lost 6 bases and 1 base respectively, with 13 bases between them. This CDR3 contains 14 residues. Germline V gene sequence: CDR1 LNHDA, CDR2 SQIVND (reference sequence). The CDR3 protein is CASRTRGGSYEQYF. The CDR3 DNA follows: TGTGCCAGTAGAACCCGAGGGGGGTCCTACGAGCAGTACTTC. Full variable domain (outside the CDR3, taken from reference TRBV19 and TRBJ2-7): DGGITQSPKYLFRKEGQNVTLSCEQNLNHDAMYWYRQDPGQGLRLIYYSQIVNDFQKGDIAEGYSVSREKKESFPLTVTSAQKNPTAFYLCASRTRGGSYEQYFGPGTRLTVT.

The chain links TRBV4-3 to TRBJ2-7; D is uncertain. V was cut by 0 bases and J by 2 bases, with 11 bases left in between. CDR1 LGHNA and CDR2 YSLEER come from the germline V gene. This CDR3 comprises 15 residues. The chain's CDR3 is CASSQDTSLTYEQYF. CDR3 DNA sequence: TGCGCCAGCAGCCAAGACACCTCGCTAACCTACGAGCAGTACTTC.

This clonotype was seen at least ten times. V is TRBV9 and J is TRBJ2-7; D ambiguous. The V and J ends lost 4 bases and 6 bases respectively, with 23 bases between them. This CDR3 is 16 amino acids long. CDR1 is SGDLS and CDR2 is YYNGEE in the germline V gene. For the CDR3, the DNA is TGTGCCAGCAGCCCGAAAATCGATCTCTTACCTCTCGAGCAGTACTTC. This encodes CASSPKIDLLPLEQYF.

This clonotype occurred many times. The V gene is TRBV12-3 or TRBV12-4, the J gene TRBJ1-1, with D perhaps TRBD1 (5 bases). This CDR3 region has 13 residues. The ends were cut back, 6 bases at V and 6 bases at J, with 14 bases in the middle. The CDR3 DNA sequence: TGTGCCAGCAGAACCGGGACTCCTCCTGAAGCTTTCTTT. Its translation: CASRTGTPPEAFF.

This clonotype was detected many times. The chain links TRBV13 to TRBJ2-1; TRBD2 matches at 10 bases. Trimming took 1 base from V and 7 from J; bases not matched to a gene: 10. CDR1 and CDR2 (germline): PRHDT, FYEKMQ (reference sequence). This CDR3 is 17 amino acids long. This CDR3 is CASSLEGSGRNRNEQFF. DNA of the CDR3: TGTGCCAGCAGCTTAGAAGGTAGCGGGAGGAATAGGAATGAGCAGTTCTTC.

The sample holds many counts of this clonotype. V gene TRBV25-1 combines with J gene TRBJ2-3, with a possible D match to TRBD1 (5 bases). With 1 base removed from V and 2 bases from J, the gap between germline ends came to 10 bases. This CDR3 has 15 amino acids. Germline CDR1 is MGHDK and CDR2 is SYGVNS. The CDR3 here is CASSESHRTTDTQYF. The DNA of the CDR3 is TGTGCCAGCAGTGAATCGCACAGGACCACAGATACGCAGTATTTT. Variable domain in full (rest from reference TRBV25-1 and TRBJ2-3): EADIYQTPRYLVIGTGKKITLECSQTMGHDKMYWYQQDPGMELHLIHYSYGVNSTEKGDLSSESTVSRIRTEHFPLTLESARPSHTSQYLCASSESHRTTDTQYFGPGTRLTVL.

This clonotype was counted at least ten times. The chain is built from TRBV11-2 and TRBJ2-7; 10 nucleotides line up with TRBD1. CDR3 length equals 15 residues. Per the germline V gene, CDR1 is SGHAT and CDR2 is FQNNGV. Trimming took 0 bases from V and 4 from J; bases not matched to a gene: 3. The CDR3 nucleotides are TGTGCCAGCAGCTTAGAGGGACAGGGGAGGTACGAGCAGTACTTC. Protein product: CASSLEGQGRYEQYF.

The chain joins TRBV29-1 to TRBJ2-1, with 14 bases aligning to TRBD2. Germline CDR1 is SQVTM and CDR2 is ANQGSEA. The V and J ends lost 6 bases and 0 bases, in that order; junction bases with no gene match: 13. The CDR3 contains 19 residues. The CDR3 protein is CSVSYPGTSGGSSYNEQFF. The CDR3 bases are TGCAGCGTCTCCTACCCCGGGACTAGCGGGGGTAGCTCCTACAATGAGCAGTTCTTC.

The chain links TRBV11-2 to TRBJ2-1, with 10 nucleotides matching TRBD2. Losses at the gene ends were 5 bases for V and 15 bases for J; bases not matched to a gene: 10. The length of the CDR3 is 13 residues. Germline CDR1 SGHAT, CDR2 FQNNGV. CDR3 DNA sequence: TGTGCCAGCAGCGAGGGTCTAGCGGGAGTCACGTTCTTC. As protein: CASSEGLAGVTFF.

The chain links TRBV7-8 to TRBJ1-1, with D perhaps matching TRBD1 (5 bases). V lost 2 bases and J 6 bases, leaving 10 bases between the germline ends. CDR3 length equals 13 residues. Germline V gene data show CDR1 as SGHVS and CDR2 as FQNEAQ. CDR3 sequence: CASSLLGRPEAFF. The CDR3 DNA is TGTGCCAGCAGCTTACTGGGACGGCCTGAAGCTTTCTTT.

The V and J genes are TRBV20-1 and TRBJ2-7; TRBD2 aligns across 13 bases. There are 13 residues in the CDR3. After removal of 3 bases from V and 5 bases from J, the junction contained 1 base not matched to a gene. Germline V gives CDR1 DFQATT, CDR2 SNEGSKA (reference sequence). This chain's CDR3 is CSARTSGGNEQYF. In nucleotides, the CDR3 is TGCAGTGCTAGGACTAGCGGGGGGAACGAGCAGTACTTC.

CDR3 loop: CASSHTSSGGSYEQYF. CDR3 DNA: TGTGCCAGCAGCCACACGTCTAGCGGGGGATCCTACGAGCAGTACTTC. The V call is TRBV7-2, the J call TRBJ2-7; 10 bases line up with TRBD2. The CDR3 has 16 residues. Germline-derived CDR1 and CDR2 are SGHTA and FQGNSA. After removal of 5 bases from V and 1 base from J, the junction contained 8 bases not matched to a gene.

This clonotype was seen a handful of times. The V call is TRBV9, the J call TRBJ1-4, with D maybe TRBD1 (6 bases). The ends were cut back, 3 bases at V and 4 bases at J, with 13 bases in the middle. The germline V gene encodes CDR1 SGDLS and CDR2 YYNGEE. The CDR3 sequence is 15 residues long. The CDR3 DNA sequence: TGTGCCAGCAGCGAGGGGGGACGGATTAATGAAAAACTGTTTTTT. As protein: CASSEGGRINEKLFF.

About this clonotype itself: One junction end does not reproduce the germline sequence, and a read error may be involved. The V gene is TRBV20-1, the J gene TRBJ1-2; 8 nucleotides align to TRBD1. Germline V lookup: CDR1 DFQATT, CDR2 SNEGSKA (reference sequence). This CDR3 spans 15 amino acids. CDR3 in amino acids: CSALNPGQANYGYTF. CDR3 nucleotide sequence: TGCAGTGCCTTAAATCCGGGACAGGCAAACTATGGCTATACCTTC.

In this sample, this clonotype turned up many times. The chain is built from TRBV20-1 and TRBJ2-3, with D perhaps TRBD2 (6 bases). V lost 3 bases, J lost 2 bases, and 24 bases lay in between. The CDR3 covers 18 residues. The germline V gene encodes CDR1 DFQATT and CDR2 SNEGSKA (reference sequence). This CDR3 is CSARMRYSGKTYTDTQYF. The CDR3 DNA reads TGCAGTGCTAGGATGAGGTATAGCGGAAAAACATACACAGATACGCAGTATTTT.

This clonotype came up many times. The genes are TRBV7-9 and TRBJ2-1, with 11 bases matching TRBD1. After removal of 7 bases from V and 1 base from J, the junction contained 9 bases not matched to a gene. This CDR3 is 17 amino acids long. Germline lookup yields CDR1 SEHNR and CDR2 FQNEAQ (reference sequence). CDR3 sequence: CASTKGQGAMSYNEQFF. Here the CDR3 DNA reads TGTGCCAGCACTAAAGGACAGGGGGCTATGTCCTACAATGAGCAGTTCTTC.

The V gene is TRBV9, the J gene TRBJ2-5; 9 bases line up with TRBD1. The germline V gene has CDR1 SGDLS and CDR2 YYNGEE. V shed 4 bases and J 5 bases; nucleotides not matched to a gene: 9. This CDR3 region has 15 residues. CDR3 sequence reads: CASSPPGQGRETQYF. The CDR3 DNA follows: TGTGCCAGCAGCCCTCCGGGACAGGGAAGGGAGACCCAGTACTTC.

This clonotype was seen many times. The chain is built from TRBV2 and TRBJ2-7; D uncertain. CDR1 is SNHLY, CDR2 FYNNEI, per germline. The CDR3 is 15 residues long. Deletions cut 1 base from V and 0 bases from J, with 10 bases between. The CDR3 is CASSEEPTYSYEQYF. The CDR3 DNA is TGTGCCAGCAGTGAAGAGCCCACCTACTCCTACGAGCAGTACTTC.

This clonotype was picked up many times. This chain uses TRBV27 with TRBJ2-7, with 7 nucleotides matching TRBD1. After removal of 6 bases from V and 5 bases from J, the junction contained 7 bases not matched to a gene. The germline V gene encodes CDR1 MNHEY and CDR2 SMNVEV (reference sequence). The CDR3 is 13 residues long. The CDR3 DNA reads as TGTGCCAGCAGCCTGGACAGGCGCAACGAGCAGTACTTC. Protein sequence: CASSLDRRNEQYF.

Ten or more counts support this clonotype. The chain joins TRBV19 to TRBJ1-5; TRBD1 matches 9 bases. This CDR3 spans 18 amino acids. With 6 bases clipped from V and 3 bases from J, the junction kept 15 bases outside the gene matches. The germline V gene encodes CDR1 LNHDA and CDR2 SQIVND (reference sequence). The CDR3: CASRGGGSTGGFNQPQHF. DNA for the CDR3: TGTGCCAGTAGAGGAGGAGGATCGACAGGGGGATTCAATCAGCCCCAGCATTTT.